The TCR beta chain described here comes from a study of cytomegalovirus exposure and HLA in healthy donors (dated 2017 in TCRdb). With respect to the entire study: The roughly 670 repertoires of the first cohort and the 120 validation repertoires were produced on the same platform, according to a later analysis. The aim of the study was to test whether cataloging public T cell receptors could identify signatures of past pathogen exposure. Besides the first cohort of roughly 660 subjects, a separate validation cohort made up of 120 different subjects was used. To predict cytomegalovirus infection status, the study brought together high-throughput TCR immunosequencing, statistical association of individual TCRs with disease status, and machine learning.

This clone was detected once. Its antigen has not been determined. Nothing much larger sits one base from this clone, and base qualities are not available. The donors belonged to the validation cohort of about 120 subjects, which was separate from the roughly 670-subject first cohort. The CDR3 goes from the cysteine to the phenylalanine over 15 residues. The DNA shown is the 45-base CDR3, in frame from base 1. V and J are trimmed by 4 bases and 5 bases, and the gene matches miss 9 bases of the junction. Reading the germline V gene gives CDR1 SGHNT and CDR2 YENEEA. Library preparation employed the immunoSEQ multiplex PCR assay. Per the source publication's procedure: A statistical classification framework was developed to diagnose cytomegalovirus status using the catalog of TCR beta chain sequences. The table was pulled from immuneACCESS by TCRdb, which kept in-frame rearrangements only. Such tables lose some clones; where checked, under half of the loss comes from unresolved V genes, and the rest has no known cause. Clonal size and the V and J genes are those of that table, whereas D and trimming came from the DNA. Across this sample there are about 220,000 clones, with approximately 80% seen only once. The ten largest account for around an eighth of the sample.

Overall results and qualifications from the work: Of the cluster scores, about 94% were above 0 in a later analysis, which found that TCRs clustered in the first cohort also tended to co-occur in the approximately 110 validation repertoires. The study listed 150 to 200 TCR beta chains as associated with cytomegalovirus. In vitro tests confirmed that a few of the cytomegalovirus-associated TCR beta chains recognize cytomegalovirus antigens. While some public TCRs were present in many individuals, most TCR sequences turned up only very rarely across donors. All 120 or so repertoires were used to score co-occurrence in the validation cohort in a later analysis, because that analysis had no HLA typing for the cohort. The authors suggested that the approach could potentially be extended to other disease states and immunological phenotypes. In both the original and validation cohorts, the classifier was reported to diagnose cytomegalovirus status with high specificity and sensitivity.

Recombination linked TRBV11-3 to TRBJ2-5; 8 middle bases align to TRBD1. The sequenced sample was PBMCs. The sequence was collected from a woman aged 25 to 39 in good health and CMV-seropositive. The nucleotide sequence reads TGTGCCAGCAGCTCACGGACAGGGAAAGGGGAGACCCAGTACTTC. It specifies CASSSRTGKGETQYF.